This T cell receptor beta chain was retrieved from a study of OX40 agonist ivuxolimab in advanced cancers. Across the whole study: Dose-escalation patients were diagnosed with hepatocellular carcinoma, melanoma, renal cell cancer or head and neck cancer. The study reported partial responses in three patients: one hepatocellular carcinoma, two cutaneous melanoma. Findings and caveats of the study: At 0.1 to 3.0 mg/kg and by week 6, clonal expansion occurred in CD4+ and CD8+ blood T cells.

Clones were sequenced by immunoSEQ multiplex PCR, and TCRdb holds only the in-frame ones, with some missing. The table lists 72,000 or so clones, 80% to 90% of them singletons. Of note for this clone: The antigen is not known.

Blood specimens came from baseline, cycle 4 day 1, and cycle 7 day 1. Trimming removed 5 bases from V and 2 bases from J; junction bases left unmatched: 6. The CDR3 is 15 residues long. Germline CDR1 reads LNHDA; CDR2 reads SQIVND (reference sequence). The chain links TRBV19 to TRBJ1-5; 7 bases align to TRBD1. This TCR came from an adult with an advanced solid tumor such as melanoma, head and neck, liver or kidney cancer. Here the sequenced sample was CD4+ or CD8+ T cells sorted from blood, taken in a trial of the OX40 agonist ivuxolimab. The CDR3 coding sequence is TGTGCCAGTAGTGGGCAGGGGGTTCGCAATCAGCCCCAGCATTTT. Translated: CASSGQGVRNQPQHF. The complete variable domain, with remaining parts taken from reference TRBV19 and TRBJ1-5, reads DGGITQSPKYLFRKEGQNVTLSCEQNLNHDAMYWYRQDPGQGLRLIYYSQIVNDFQKGDIAEGYSVSREKKESFPLTVTSAQKNPTAFYLCASSGQGVRNQPQHFGDGTRLSIL.